The TCR beta chain under discussion was sequenced for a study of tumor-infiltrating lymphocytes in primary liver carcinoma. To note about this clonotype: As yet, its antigen is unknown. Mismatch with germline at one junction end may stem from a read error.

The authors made TCR beta cDNA from roughly 480 ng total RNA with a constant-region primer. Three-round nested multiplex PCR performed with slightly modified ARM-PCR produced the TCR beta libraries. It was with TRBV1-TRBV30 forward primers and a C-beta reverse primer that the first two PCR rounds were run, at roughly 10 cycles each. MiXCR was run by TCRdb on the multiplex PCR reads, yielding one entry per CDR3 protein. The data hold about 320,000 distinct CDR3 sequences, with 65% observed a single time. Out of unsorted whole blood came the blood RNA, and germline DNA was extracted as well. CDR1 SGHAT and CDR2 FQDESV come from the germline V gene (reference sequence). There are 16 residues in the CDR3. The study's findings and limits: Tumor region pairs overlapped more than did tumor-adjacent and tumor-blood pairs.

Source material: peripheral blood. This clonotype originated in a man aged 40-49 years with primary liver carcinoma and hepatitis B virus infection. The chain couples TRBV11-1 to TRBJ2-1; D may be TRBD1 or TRBD2 (5 bases each). The DNA of the CDR3 is TGTGCCAGCAGCTTTAGGGGTGGAGGCGCCTACATTGAGCAGTTCTTC. This codes for CASSFRGGGAYIEQFF. The full variable domain, completed using reference TRBV11-1 and TRBJ2-1, is EAEVAQSPRYKITEKSQAVAFWCDPISGHATLYWYRQILGQGPELLVQFQDESVVDDSQLPKDRFSAERLKGVDSTLKIQPAELGDSAMYLCASSFRGGGAYIEQFFGPGTRLTVL.